This paragraph reports one T cell receptor (beta chain). This CDR3 is built from 12 residues. The entry originates in a study of blood T cell repertoires in COVID-19. Study at large: In each case, the material was cDNA or gDNA derived from T cells, B-cell-depleted T cells, or PBMCs.

As processed by the authors: It was from reference gene primer amplification that nucleated cell counts were estimated. The method was immunoSEQ multiplex PCR; TCRdb's version includes in-frame clones alone and lacks a portion of them. V and J calls and clone size are those listed in that table; D and trimming were worked out from the DNA. Of fewer than 200,000 clones in the sample, approximately 95% are singletons; the top ten hold 3.5% to 5%. The chain has TRBV21-1 and TRBJ1-2; the table's D call TRBD1 went unverified against the DNA. TRBV21-1 has pseudogene status. The source of this sequence is a woman aged 45-59 years with acute or convalescent COVID-19. Sequenced sample: peripheral blood. For the CDR3, the DNA is TGTGCCAGCAGCGCGGAGGACAGGGTTTTCACCTTC. Translating gives CASSAEDRVFTF.